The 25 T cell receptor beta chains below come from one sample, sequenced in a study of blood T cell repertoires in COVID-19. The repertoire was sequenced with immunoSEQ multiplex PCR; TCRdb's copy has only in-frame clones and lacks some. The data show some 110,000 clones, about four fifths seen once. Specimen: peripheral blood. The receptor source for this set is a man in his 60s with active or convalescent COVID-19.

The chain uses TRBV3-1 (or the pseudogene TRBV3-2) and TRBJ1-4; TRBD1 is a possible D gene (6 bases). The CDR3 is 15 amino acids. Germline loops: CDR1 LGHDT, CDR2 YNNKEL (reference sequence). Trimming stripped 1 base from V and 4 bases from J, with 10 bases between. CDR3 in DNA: TGTGCCAGCAGCCAAGGGACAGCCCTTAATGAAAAACTGTTTTTT. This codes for CASSQGTALNEKLFF.

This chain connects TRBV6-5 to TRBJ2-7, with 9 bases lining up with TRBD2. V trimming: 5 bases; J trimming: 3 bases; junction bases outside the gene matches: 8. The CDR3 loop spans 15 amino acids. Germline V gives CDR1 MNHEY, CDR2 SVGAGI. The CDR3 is CASSPSGLAFYEQYF. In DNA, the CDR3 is TGTGCCAGCAGTCCCTCGGGACTAGCTTTCTACGAGCAGTACTTC.

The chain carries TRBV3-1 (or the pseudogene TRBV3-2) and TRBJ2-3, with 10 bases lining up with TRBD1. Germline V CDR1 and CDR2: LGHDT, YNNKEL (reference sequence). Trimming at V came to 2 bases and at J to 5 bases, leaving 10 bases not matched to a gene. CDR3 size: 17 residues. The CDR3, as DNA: TGTGCCAGCAGCCAACTGCCACGACAGGGGGCCAGAGATACGCAGTATTTT. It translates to CASSQLPRQGARDTQYF.

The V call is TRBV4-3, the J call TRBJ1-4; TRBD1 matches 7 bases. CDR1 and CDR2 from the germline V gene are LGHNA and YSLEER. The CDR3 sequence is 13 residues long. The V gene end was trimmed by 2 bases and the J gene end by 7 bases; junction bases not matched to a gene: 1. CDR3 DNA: TGCGCCAGCAGCCAAAGACAGGGTGAAAAACTGTTTTTT. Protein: CASSQRQGEKLFF.

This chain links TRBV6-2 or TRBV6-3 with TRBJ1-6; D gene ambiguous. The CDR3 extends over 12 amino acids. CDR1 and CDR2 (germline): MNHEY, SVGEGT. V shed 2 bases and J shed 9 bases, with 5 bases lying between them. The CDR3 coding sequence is TGTGCCAGCAGTTACAAGCCTTCACCCCTCCACTTT. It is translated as CASSYKPSPLHF.

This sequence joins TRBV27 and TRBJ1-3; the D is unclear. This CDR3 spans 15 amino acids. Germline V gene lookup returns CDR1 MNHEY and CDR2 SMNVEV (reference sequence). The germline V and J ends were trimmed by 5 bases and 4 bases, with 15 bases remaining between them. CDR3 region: CASSQAGPGGNTIYF. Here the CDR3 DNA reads TGTGCCAGCAGTCAGGCGGGTCCCGGAGGAAACACCATATATTTT.

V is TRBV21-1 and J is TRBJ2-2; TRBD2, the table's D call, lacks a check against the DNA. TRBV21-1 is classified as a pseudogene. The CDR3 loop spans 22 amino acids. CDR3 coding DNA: TGTGCCAGCAGCAAATGGGATCGCTATTGGACTAGCGGGAGGGCCCGGACCGGGGAGCTGTTTTTT. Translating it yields CASSKWDRYWTSGRARTGELFF.

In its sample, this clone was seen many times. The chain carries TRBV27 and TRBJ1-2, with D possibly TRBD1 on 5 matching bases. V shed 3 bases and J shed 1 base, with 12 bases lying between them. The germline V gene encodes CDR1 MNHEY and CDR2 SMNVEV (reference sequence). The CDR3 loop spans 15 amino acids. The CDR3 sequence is CASSFQPGNNYGYTF. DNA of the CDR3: TGTGCCAGCAGTTTTCAGCCAGGGAATAACTATGGCTACACCTTC.

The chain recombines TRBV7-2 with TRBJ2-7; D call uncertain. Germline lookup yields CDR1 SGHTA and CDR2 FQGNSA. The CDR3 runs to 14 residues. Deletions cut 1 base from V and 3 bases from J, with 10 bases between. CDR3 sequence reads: CASSLDYGGYEQYF. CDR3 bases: TGTGCCAGCAGCTTAGATTACGGCGGCTACGAGCAGTACTTC.

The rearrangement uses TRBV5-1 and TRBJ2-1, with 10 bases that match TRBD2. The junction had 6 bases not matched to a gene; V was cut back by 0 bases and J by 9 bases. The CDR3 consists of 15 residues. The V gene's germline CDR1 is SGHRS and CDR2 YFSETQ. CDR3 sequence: CASSLGASGRGEQFF. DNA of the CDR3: TGCGCCAGCAGCTTGGGGGCTAGCGGGAGAGGTGAGCAGTTCTTC.

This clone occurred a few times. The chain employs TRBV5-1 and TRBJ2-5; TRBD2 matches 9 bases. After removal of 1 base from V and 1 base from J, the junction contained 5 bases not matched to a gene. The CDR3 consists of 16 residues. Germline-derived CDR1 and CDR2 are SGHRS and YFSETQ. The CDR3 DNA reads TGCGCCAGCAGCTTGTTGGGTAGCGGGAGCCAAGAGACCCAGTACTTC. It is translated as CASSLLGSGSQETQYF. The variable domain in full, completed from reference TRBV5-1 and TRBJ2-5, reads KAGVTQTPRYLIKTRGQQVTLSCSPISGHRSVSWYQQTPGQGLQFLFEYFSETQRNKGNFPGRFSGRQFSNSRSEMNVSTLELGDSALYLCASSLLGSGSQETQYFGPGTRLLVL.

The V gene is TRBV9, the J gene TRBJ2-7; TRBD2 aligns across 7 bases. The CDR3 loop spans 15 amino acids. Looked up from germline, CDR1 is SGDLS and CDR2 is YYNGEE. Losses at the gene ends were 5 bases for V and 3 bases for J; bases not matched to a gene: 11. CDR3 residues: CASSAHWSGVYEQYF. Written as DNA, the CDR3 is TGTGCCAGCAGTGCGCATTGGAGCGGGGTCTACGAGCAGTACTTC.

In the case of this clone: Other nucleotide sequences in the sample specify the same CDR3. DNA for the CDR3: TGCGCCAGCAGCTTAGCTGGGAACACCGGGGAGCTGTTTTTT. It translates to CASSLAGNTGELFF. This sequence joins TRBV5-1 and TRBJ2-2; D is ambiguous. The CDR3 sequence is 14 residues long. V lost 2 bases to trimming and J lost 1 base, with 6 bases between them. Germline CDR1 and CDR2: SGHRS and YFSETQ.

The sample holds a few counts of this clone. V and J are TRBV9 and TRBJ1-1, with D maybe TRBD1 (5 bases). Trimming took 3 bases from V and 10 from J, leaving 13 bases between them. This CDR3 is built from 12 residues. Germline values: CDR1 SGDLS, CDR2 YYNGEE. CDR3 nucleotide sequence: TGTGCCAGCAGCGCCGCGGGGGAAGTAGCTTTCTTT. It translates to CASSAAGEVAFF.

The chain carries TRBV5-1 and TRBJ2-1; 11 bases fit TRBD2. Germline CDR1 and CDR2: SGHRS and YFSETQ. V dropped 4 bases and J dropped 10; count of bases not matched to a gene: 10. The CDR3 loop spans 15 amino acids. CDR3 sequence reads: CASSPTSGALTEQFF. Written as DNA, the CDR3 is TGCGCCAGCAGCCCGACTAGCGGGGCCCTAACGGAGCAGTTCTTC.

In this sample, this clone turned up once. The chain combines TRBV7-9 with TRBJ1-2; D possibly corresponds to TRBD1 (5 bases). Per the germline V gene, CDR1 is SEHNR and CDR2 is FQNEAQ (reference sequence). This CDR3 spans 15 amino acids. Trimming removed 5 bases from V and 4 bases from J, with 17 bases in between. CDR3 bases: TGTGCCAGCAGCCCGTCGGGGGGGGGAATCTATGGCTACACCTTC. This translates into CASSPSGGGIYGYTF.

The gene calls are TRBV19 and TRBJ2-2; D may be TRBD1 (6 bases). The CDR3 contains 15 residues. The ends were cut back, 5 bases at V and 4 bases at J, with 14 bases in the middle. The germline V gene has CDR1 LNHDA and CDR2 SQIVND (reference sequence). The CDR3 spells CASSPLTGTTGELFF. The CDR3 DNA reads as TGTGCCAGTAGTCCCCTCACAGGGACCACCGGGGAGCTGTTTTTT.

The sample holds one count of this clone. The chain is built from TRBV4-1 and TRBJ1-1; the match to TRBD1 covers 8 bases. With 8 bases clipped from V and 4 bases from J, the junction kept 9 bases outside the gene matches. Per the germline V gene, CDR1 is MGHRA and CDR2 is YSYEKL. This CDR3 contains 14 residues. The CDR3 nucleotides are TGCGCCAGCGCAATCGGACAGGGAGGCACTGAAGCTTTCTTT. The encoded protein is CASAIGQGGTEAFF.

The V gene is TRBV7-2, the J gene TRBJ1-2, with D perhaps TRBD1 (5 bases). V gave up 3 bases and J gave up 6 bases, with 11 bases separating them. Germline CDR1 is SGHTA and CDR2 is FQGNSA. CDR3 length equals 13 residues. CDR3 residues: CASSLTALNGYTF. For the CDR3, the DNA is TGTGCCAGCAGCTTGACAGCGCTCAATGGCTACACCTTC.

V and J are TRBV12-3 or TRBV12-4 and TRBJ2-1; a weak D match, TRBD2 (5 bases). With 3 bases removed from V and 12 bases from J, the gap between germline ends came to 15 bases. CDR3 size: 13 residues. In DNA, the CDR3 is TGTGCCAGCAGTTTTCGTCGCGGGCTACGGCAGTTCTTC. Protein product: CASSFRRGLRQFF.

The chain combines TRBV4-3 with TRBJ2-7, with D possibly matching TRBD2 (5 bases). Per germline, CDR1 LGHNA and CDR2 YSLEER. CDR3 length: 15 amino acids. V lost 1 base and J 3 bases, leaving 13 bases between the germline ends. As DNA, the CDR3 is TGCGCCAGCAGCCAAGGAAGCGGTTCCCTCTACGAGCAGTACTTC. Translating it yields CASSQGSGSLYEQYF.

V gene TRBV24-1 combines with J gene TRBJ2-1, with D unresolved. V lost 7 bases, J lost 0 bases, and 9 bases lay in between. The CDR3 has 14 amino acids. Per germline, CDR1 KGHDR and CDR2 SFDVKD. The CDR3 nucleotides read TGTGCCACCAGCCCCCCCAACTCCTACAATGAGCAGTTCTTC. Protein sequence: CATSPPNSYNEQFF.

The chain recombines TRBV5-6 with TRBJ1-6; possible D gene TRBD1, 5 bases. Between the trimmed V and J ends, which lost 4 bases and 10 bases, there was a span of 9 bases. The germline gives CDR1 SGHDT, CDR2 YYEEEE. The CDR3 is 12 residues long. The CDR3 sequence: CASSRGHSPLHF. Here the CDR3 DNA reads TGTGCCAGCAGCAGAGGACACTCACCCCTCCACTTT.

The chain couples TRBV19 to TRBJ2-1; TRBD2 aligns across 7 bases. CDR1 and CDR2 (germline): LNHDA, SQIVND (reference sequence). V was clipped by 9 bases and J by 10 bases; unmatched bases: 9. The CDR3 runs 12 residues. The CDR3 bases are TGTGCCAGCGGATTTTTAGCGGGCGAGCAGTTCTTC. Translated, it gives CASGFLAGEQFF.

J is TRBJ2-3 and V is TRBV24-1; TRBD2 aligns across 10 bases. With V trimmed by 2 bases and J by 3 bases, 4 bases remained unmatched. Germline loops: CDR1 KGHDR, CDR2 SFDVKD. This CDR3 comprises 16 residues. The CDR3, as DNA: TGTGCCACCAGTGATTCTAGCGGGAGAACAACAGATACGCAGTATTTT. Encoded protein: CATSDSSGRTTDTQYF.